Below, 21 T cell receptor beta chains from the same sample are listed, as sequenced in a study of blood T cell repertoires in COVID-19. The table came from immunoSEQ multiplex PCR; TCRdb's copy has only in-frame clones and leaves some out. The data show about 92,000 clones, about 71% seen once. The specimen sequenced was peripheral blood. Receptors were obtained from a woman in her fifties or sixties in a cohort sampled during active or convalescent COVID-19.

This clone was counted only a few times. This chain uses TRBV6-5 with TRBJ2-3; 7 nucleotides align to TRBD2. With 0 bases clipped from V and 1 base from J, the junction kept 4 bases outside the gene matches. Germline loops: CDR1 MNHEY, CDR2 SVGAGI. The CDR3 runs 16 residues. This chain's CDR3 is CASSYSSAGGTDTQYF. Here the CDR3 DNA reads TGTGCCAGCAGTTACTCTTCCGCGGGGGGCACAGATACGCAGTATTTT.

This clone was seen many times. V and J are TRBV5-4 and TRBJ1-2; 10 bases are shared with TRBD1. After removal of 3 bases from V and 9 bases from J, the junction contained 8 bases not matched to a gene. Germline V lookup: CDR1 SGHNT, CDR2 YYREEE (reference sequence). This CDR3 contains 14 residues. The CDR3 coding sequence is TGTGCCAGCAGCTACCGGGACAGGGGATCGCGCTACACCTTC. It yields the protein CASSYRDRGSRYTF.

This chain uses TRBV5-1 with TRBJ1-3, with TRBD1 identical over 9 bases. CDR3 length equals 16 residues. Germline values: CDR1 SGHRS, CDR2 YFSETQ. With 0 bases clipped from V and 0 bases from J, the junction kept 1 base outside the gene matches. CDR3 loop: CASSLVQGASGNTIYF. As DNA, the CDR3 is TGCGCCAGCAGCTTGGTACAGGGGGCCTCTGGAAACACCATATATTTT.

This chain connects TRBV29-1 to TRBJ2-1; TRBD1 might be the D (5 bases). CDR1 SQVTM and CDR2 ANQGSEA come from the germline V gene. This CDR3 is built from 12 residues. Between the trimmed V and J ends, which lost 7 bases and 6 bases, there was a span of 13 bases. CDR3 protein: CSATVLGNEQFF. Here the CDR3 DNA reads TGCAGCGCGACAGTTCTGGGCAATGAGCAGTTCTTC.

V and J are TRBV2 and TRBJ2-7; D may be TRBD1 (6 bases). This CDR3 is built from 12 residues. From germline, CDR1 is SNHLY and CDR2 FYNNEI. V lost 6 bases, J lost 3 bases, and 9 bases lay in between. CDR3 coding DNA: TGTGCCAGCAGGGGACAAAACTACGAGCAGTACTTC. It encodes CASRGQNYEQYF.

This clone appeared once. The CDR3 coding sequence is TGTGCCAGCAGCCTCAGACGACAGGGTAAAGATTCACCCCTCCACTTT. Its translation: CASSLRRQGKDSPLHF. This chain joins TRBV13 and TRBJ1-6, with TRBD1 identical over 7 bases. CDR1 is PRHDT and CDR2 is FYEKMQ in the germline V gene (reference sequence). The CDR3 spans 16 residues. V lost 5 bases, J lost 8 bases, and 12 bases stayed unmatched.

This chain links TRBV5-1 with TRBJ2-3; 7 bases line up with TRBD2. This CDR3 is 18 amino acids long. V shed 3 bases and J 0 bases; nucleotides not matched to a gene: 13. Germline V gene data show CDR1 as SGHRS and CDR2 as YFSETQ. The DNA of the CDR3 is TGCGCCAGCAGCTCACTGGTGGCTAGCGGAACTAGCACAGATACGCAGTATTTT. Its translation: CASSSLVASGTSTDTQYF. Complete variable domain (other parts from reference TRBV5-1 and TRBJ2-3): KAGVTQTPRYLIKTRGQQVTLSCSPISGHRSVSWYQQTPGQGLQFLFEYFSETQRNKGNFPGRFSGRQFSNSRSEMNVSTLELGDSALYLCASSSLVASGTSTDTQYFGPGTRLTVL.

The chain combines TRBV5-1 with TRBJ2-7, with 7 bases that match TRBD2. The ends lost 2 bases at V and 2 bases at J; junction bases unmatched: 4. The CDR3 is 14 residues long. Germline lookup yields CDR1 SGHRS and CDR2 YFSETQ. CDR3 loop: CASSFGGSTYEQYF. Here the CDR3 DNA reads TGCGCCAGCAGCTTCGGGGGGTCCACCTACGAGCAGTACTTC.

The chain couples TRBV7-9 to TRBJ2-3; no firm D call. V gave up 2 bases and J gave up 4 bases, with 7 bases separating them. CDR1 is SEHNR, CDR2 FQNEAQ, per germline (reference sequence). This CDR3 is 13 amino acids long. The CDR3 DNA reads TGTGCCAGCAGCTTAAGGAGCTCAGATACGCAGTATTTT. This sequence encodes CASSLRSSDTQYF.

V gene TRBV3-1 (or the pseudogene TRBV3-2) combines with J gene TRBJ1-1; D not certain. The CDR3 consists of 13 residues. Germline CDR1 and CDR2: LGHDT and YNNKEL (reference sequence). The V end was cut by 1 base, the J end by 5 bases, with 8 bases between. As DNA, the CDR3 is TGTGCCAGCAGCCAAGTTTCCGGGACTGAAGCTTTCTTT. It codes for CASSQVSGTEAFF.

The CDR3 sequence is CASSLGGEPYNEQFF. CDR3 DNA sequence: TGTGCCAGCAGCTTGGGGGGGGAACCCTACAATGAGCAGTTCTTC. The V call is TRBV5-4, the J call TRBJ2-1, with a possible D match to TRBD2 (6 bases). Trimming left V 0 bases short and J 2 bases short, with 9 bases between. Per germline, CDR1 SGHNT and CDR2 YYREEE (reference sequence). CDR3 length equals 15 residues.

The chain recombines TRBV12-3 or TRBV12-4 with TRBJ2-7; D not certain. The CDR3 is made up of 13 amino acids. V dropped 7 bases and J dropped 0 bases, with 10 bases sitting between them. For the CDR3, the DNA is TGTGCCAGCACTTTGGGCACCTCCTACGAGCAGTACTTC. The encoded protein is CASTLGTSYEQYF.

The chain couples TRBV2 to TRBJ2-3; D not certain. The CDR3 loop spans 14 amino acids. V was clipped by 3 bases and J by 3 bases, with 10 bases between them. CDR1 and CDR2 (germline): SNHLY, FYNNEI. In DNA, the CDR3 is TGTGCCAGCAGTGAGATTAGAGGAACAGATACGCAGTATTTT. This encodes CASSEIRGTDTQYF.

V is TRBV11-1 and J is TRBJ2-1, with D perhaps matching TRBD1 (6 bases). There are 16 residues in the CDR3. Trimming stripped 1 base from V and 2 bases from J, with 12 bases between. Germline CDR1 reads SGHAT; CDR2 reads FQDESV (reference sequence). CDR3 loop: CASSLGAGVTYNEQFF. The CDR3, as DNA: TGTGCCAGCAGCTTAGGGGCAGGGGTAACCTACAATGAGCAGTTCTTC.

The chain combines TRBV28 with TRBJ1-2, with D possibly TRBD1 on 5 matching bases. The V end was cut by 7 bases, the J end by 1 base, with 10 bases between. The V gene's germline CDR1 is MDHEN and CDR2 SYDVKM. The CDR3 consists of 13 residues. The CDR3 DNA is TGTGCCAGCACAACGGGGGTTAACTATGGCTACACCTTC. Its translation: CASTTGVNYGYTF.

V gene TRBV10-1 combines with J gene TRBJ2-1; 12 bases line up with TRBD2. The CDR3 runs to 15 residues. After removal of 6 bases from V and 8 bases from J, the junction contained 8 bases not matched to a gene. The germline gives CDR1 WNHNN, CDR2 SYGVQD (reference sequence). The chain's CDR3 is CASSVGLAGVYEQFF. The CDR3, as DNA: TGCGCCAGCAGCGTGGGACTAGCGGGTGTCTATGAGCAGTTCTTC.

The CDR3 reads CASSFTEGTEAFF. DNA of the CDR3: TGTGCCAGCAGCTTTACAGAAGGCACTGAAGCTTTCTTT. The rearrangement joins TRBV7-3 to TRBJ1-1, with D uncertain. Germline V CDR1 and CDR2: SGHTA, FQGTGA. This CDR3 has 13 residues. V lost 3 bases and J lost 4, with 9 bases in between.

The chain is built from TRBV19 and TRBJ1-5; D remains ambiguous. CDR1 is LNHDA and CDR2 is SQIVND in the germline V gene (reference sequence). The V and J ends lost 5 bases and 1 base respectively, with 15 bases between them. CDR3 length: 16 residues. The CDR3 coding sequence is TGTGCCAGTAGTTCCCGGGGTTGGGCGAGCAATCAGCCCCAGCATTTT. It yields the protein CASSSRGWASNQPQHF. Based on the CDR3 plus reference TRBV19 and TRBJ1-5, the full variable domain is DGGITQSPKYLFRKEGQNVTLSCEQNLNHDAMYWYRQDPGQGLRLIYYSQIVNDFQKGDIAEGYSVSREKKESFPLTVTSAQKNPTAFYLCASSSRGWASNQPQHFGDGTRLSIL.

A few counts support this clone. This chain uses TRBV10-3 with TRBJ2-4; 9 bases line up with TRBD1. V trimming: 6 bases; J trimming: 3 bases; junction bases outside the gene matches: 3. The CDR3 totals 14 residues. The germline CDR1 and CDR2 sequences are ENHRY and SYGVKD. In DNA form, the CDR3 reads TGTGCCATCAGCCGGGACAGGGTCAAAAACATTCAGTACTTC. Translating it yields CAISRDRVKNIQYF.

V usage is TRBV18 and J usage is TRBJ2-7, with 11 positions matching TRBD1. Germline CDR1 is KGHSH and CDR2 is LQKENI. The CDR3 has 18 amino acids. J was trimmed by 3 bases and V by 3 bases; bases with no gene match: 13. CDR3 amino acids: CASSPTPTIGTGGYEQYF. The CDR3 coding sequence is TGTGCCAGCTCACCTACACCTACGATCGGGACAGGGGGCTACGAGCAGTACTTC.

CDR3 protein: CASREDRATYGYTF. CDR3 sequence (DNA): TGTGCCAGCAGGGAAGACAGGGCTACTTATGGCTACACCTTC. This chain uses TRBV7-2 with TRBJ1-2, with 7 bases that match TRBD1. CDR3 length equals 14 residues. Germline V lookup: CDR1 SGHTA, CDR2 FQGNSA. Trimming removed 6 bases from V and 5 bases from J; junction bases left unmatched: 9.